This T cell receptor beta chain was sequenced in a study of shared clonotypes between healthy human individuals. Germline V CDR1 and CDR2: MGHRA, YSYEKL. The ends lost 1 base at V and 2 bases at J; junction bases unmatched: 3. This CDR3 comprises 16 residues. With respect to this clone: Its target is not known.

General observations from the study: In general, naive subsets displayed greater estimated richness than memory subsets did. Approximately 5% was the fraction of naive CD4 clonotypes found shared across several donors.

Replicate PCRs for sorted subsets used around 190 ng DNA; this equaled 25,000 to 30,000 T cell genomes. Here immunoSEQ multiplex PCR was the method, and the copy in TCRdb shows in-frame clones only, minus some. The table lists 330,000 or so clones, around 74% of them singletons, with over 9% in the top ten. The sample was memory CD4+ T cells sorted from blood. The subset is: CD45RA-negative fraction. The genes are TRBV4-1 and TRBJ2-2; the match to TRBD1 covers 8 bases. This clonotype originated in a man aged 30-40 years in good health. The CDR3 DNA reads TGCGCCAGCAGCCAAGGGGACAGGTCAAACACCGGGGAGCTGTTTTTT. As protein: CASSQGDRSNTGELFF.